This entry is about one T cell receptor beta chain. This clone was seen a handful of times. Its target antigen remains unknown. No base quality information exists; no much larger clone differs at one position. The V and J ends are trimmed by 5 bases and 1 base, leaving 8 bases between them. As encoded in the germline V gene, CDR1 is SGHVS while CDR2 is FNYEAQ. The CDR3 sequence holds 13 residues, the cysteine and phenylalanine included. The CDR3 DNA has 39 bases and is translated from base 1. Each donor gave one peripheral blood draw, approximately 100 mL on average, collected into heparinised tubes. Naive, central memory, regulatory and stem cell-like memory CD4+ T cells were sorted on a BD FACSAria II using a panel including CD45RO, CCR7, CD25, CD127, CD95 and CD27. A purity above 95% was achieved for all sorted populations. Right away, PBMCs were isolated by Lymphoprep density gradient centrifugation and were stained directly, with no culture step. To minimize batch effects, samples were stained and sorted in pairs, one healthy donor with one patient per experiment.

The entire amount of isolated RNA was reverse transcribed using the High Capacity cDNA Reverse Transcription Kit, so the sequenced TCRB transcripts were expressed ones. Deep immunoSEQ sequencing was performed on naive, central memory and regulatory T cell samples, with an average of roughly 3.5 million total reads per sample. Sorted cells were lysed in RLT buffer, and RNA was extracted using DNase-treated RNeasy Micro or Mini kits according to cell number. To prevent cross-contamination, every cell subset was processed on its own, while patient and healthy donor samples were processed together. The immunoSEQ multiplex PCR was used to amplify TCRB sequences from cDNA, yielding 87-bp fragments that span the CDR3 region. The amplicons were sequenced using the Illumina HiSeq platform. In the source study's methods: Synthetic template baselines were used to correct PCR bias computationally, reads within Hamming distance 2 were collapsed together, and singletons that could not be merged were discarded. By aligning reads against IMGT, V, D and J genes, CDR3 length, and insertions or deletions at six rearrangement sites were assigned. Within each subset, clonotype counts were normalized to sorted cell number, after which true diversity and Gini coefficients were computed with the tcR R package. The overlap coefficient, calculated on TCRB nucleotide sequences, was used to quantify repertoire sharing. TCRdb stores this immuneACCESS table with in-frame sequences only. Part of the clones is absent; in the studies checked, under half of the shortfall reflects unresolved V genes, and no reason is known for the rest. Clone size and the V and J calls come from that table; the DNA yielded D and trimming. This sample lists around 180,000 clones; less than 9.5% were detected once. The ten largest clones capture about 0.9% of the sample.

This sample is drawn from a study of beta chain features in type 1 diabetes (dated by TCRdb to between 2017 and 2018). For context, the study as a whole: Mean age, gender distribution, total cell number and subset yield were not different between patients and healthy donors. Across all samples, around 100 million sorted cells were examined, and cell number per subset correlated strongly with RNA yield. The study compared the TCRB repertoires of sorted circulating CD4+ T cell subsets in recently diagnosed type 1 diabetes patients with those in matched healthy donors. Regulatory and stem cell-like memory subsets were isolated from only 8 patients and about 8 healthy donors, whereas naive and central memory subsets came from all 30 or so donors.

Broader findings and caveats from the paper: Naive, central memory and regulatory TCRB repertoires appeared to be more alike among patients than among healthy donors. Sequencing cDNA rather than genomic DNA could over-represent highly expressing activated cells, although activation and CD3 levels did not differ between groups. Only small numbers of individuals were included in the HLA sub-analyses, which left unresolved whether HLA type had any influence on TCRB rearrangement. In all four CD4+ subsets, TCRB CDR3 length was moderately but significantly shorter in type 1 diabetes patients. Fewer insertions and more nucleotide deletions at VDJ recombination sites were observed in patients with type 1 diabetes, implying thymic rearrangement abnormalities. Shorter templates might have been favored by PCR, but patient and control samples were amplified and corrected together, so both groups would have been affected equally by any skew.

The sample comprised central memory CD4+ T cells from blood. The chain joins TRBV7-6 to TRBJ2-5, with no D gene named confidently. This receptor was obtained from a woman in her thirties or forties with type 1 diabetes. This receptor carries the CDR3 CASSLSPQETQYF. The nucleotides are TGTGCCAGCAGCCTCTCTCCCCAAGAGACCCAGTACTTC.